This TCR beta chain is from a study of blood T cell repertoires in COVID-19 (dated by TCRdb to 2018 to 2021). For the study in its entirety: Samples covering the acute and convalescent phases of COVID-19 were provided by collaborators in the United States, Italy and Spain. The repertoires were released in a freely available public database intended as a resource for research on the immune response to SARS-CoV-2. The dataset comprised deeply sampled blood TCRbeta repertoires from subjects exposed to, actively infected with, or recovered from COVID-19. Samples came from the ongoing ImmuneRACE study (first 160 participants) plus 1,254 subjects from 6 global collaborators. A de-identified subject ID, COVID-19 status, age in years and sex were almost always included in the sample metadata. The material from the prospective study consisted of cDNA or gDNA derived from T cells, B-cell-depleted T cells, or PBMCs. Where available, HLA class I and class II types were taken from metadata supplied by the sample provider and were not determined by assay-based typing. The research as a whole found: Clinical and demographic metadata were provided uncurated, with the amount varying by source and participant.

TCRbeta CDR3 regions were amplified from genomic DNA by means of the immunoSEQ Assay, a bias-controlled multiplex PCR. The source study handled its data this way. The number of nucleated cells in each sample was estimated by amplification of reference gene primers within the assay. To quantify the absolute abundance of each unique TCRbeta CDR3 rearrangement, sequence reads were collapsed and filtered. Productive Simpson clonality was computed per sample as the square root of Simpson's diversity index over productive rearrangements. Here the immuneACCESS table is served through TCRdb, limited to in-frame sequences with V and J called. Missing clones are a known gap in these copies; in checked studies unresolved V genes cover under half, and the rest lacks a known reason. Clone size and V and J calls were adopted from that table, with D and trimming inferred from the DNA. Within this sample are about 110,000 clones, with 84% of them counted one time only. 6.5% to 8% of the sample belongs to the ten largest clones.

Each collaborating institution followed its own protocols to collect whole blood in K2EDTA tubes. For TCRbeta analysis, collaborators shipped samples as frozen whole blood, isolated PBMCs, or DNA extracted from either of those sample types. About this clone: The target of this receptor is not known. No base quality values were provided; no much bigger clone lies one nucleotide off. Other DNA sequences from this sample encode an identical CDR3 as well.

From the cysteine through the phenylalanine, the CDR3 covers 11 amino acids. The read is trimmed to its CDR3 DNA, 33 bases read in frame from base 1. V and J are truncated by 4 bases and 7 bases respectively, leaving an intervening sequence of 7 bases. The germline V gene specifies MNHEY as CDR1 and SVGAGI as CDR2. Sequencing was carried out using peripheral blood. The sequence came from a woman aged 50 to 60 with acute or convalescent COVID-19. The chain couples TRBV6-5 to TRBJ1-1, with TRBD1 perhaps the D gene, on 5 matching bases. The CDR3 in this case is CASSWGGEAFF. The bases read TGTGCCAGCAGTTGGGGGGGTGAAGCTTTCTTT.